The TCR beta chain under discussion was sequenced for a study of CXCR3-negative and CXCR3-positive naive CD8 T cells (dated by TCRdb to about 2019). About the investigation overall: In total, some 130 million TRB reads were obtained, or roughly 1.5 +/- 0.3 million reads per library. Diversity and physicochemical repertoire analyses were performed on 11 donors pooled from two independent experiments. For the TRBV-TRBJ cluster analysis, the naive subsets came from about 5 donors, while the memory cells came from 3 donors. Broader findings and caveats from the paper: Compared with CXCR3-negative naive cells, CXCR3-positive naive cells had TRB CDR3s with higher hydrophobicity (lower Kidera factor 4), lower energy, and higher strength and volume indices. Surface CD5, linked to self-reactivity in mice, was comparable between naive subsets; TCR interaction strength was therefore also inferred from TRB CDR3 physicochemical properties. Because CXCR3 expression was partially decreased after cryopreservation, freshly isolated PBMCs were used for most assays. Within the same donor, TRBV-TRBJ usage looked similar between naive CXCR3-negative and CXCR3-positive cells, but memory cells had distinct patterns. Comparably high repertoire diversity was found in both naive subsets, whereas much lower repertoire diversity was found in memory CD8+ T cells.

CDR1 and CDR2, per the germline V gene, are SNHLY and FYNNEI. CDR3 length: 14 amino acids, cysteine to phenylalanine. The nucleotide record is missing. Each CD8+ T cell subset was flow-sorted in triplicate, with 300,000 or so cells per subset placed directly into RLT lysis buffer. To exclude memory contaminants, naive CD8+ T cells were stringently defined as CD45RO-CCR7+CD27+CD95-. Using standard density gradient centrifugation, peripheral blood mononuclear cells were isolated from buffy coats. A FACSAria III was used to flow-sort naive CD8+ T cells into CXCR3-negative and CXCR3-positive populations. Total RNA was extracted from sorted cells with an RNeasy Mini Kit. Worth noting for this clonotype: Its antigen target is currently unknown.

The sequencer was a NextSeq 550. The Human TCR Profiling Kit (MiLaboratory) was used to prepare UMI-labeled 5' RACE TRB cDNA libraries. The full amount of extracted RNA was used for cDNA synthesis, and the full amount of resulting cDNA was used for PCR amplification. The libraries were made side by side, with each library going through the same number of PCR cycles. The original methods were these. MIGEC and MiXCR extracted about 50,000 +/- 10,000 unique UMI-labeled TRB cDNA molecules per library, requiring at least two reads per UMI. An average of roughly 40,000 +/- 10,000 functional in-frame TRB CDR3 nucleotide clonotypes without stop codons was found per library. After downsampling to 5000 UMI-labeled TRB molecules per sample, diversity metrics, including normalized Shannon-Wiener and Chao1, were computed in VDJtools. Clonotype-size-weighted physicochemical properties of the central five CDR3 residues (interaction energy, strength, volume and Kidera factor 4) were computed in VDJtools. TCRdb reprocessed the reads, so every CDR3 protein sequence counts as one entry and DNA is not shown. The V and J calls, along with clone size, are taken from TCRdb and not from the paper's own processing. The table for this sample records roughly 140,000 distinct CDR3 sequences. The ten largest clonotypes hold roughly 0.27% of the sample.

Sequences were obtained from naive CXCR3+ CD8+ T cells from blood. The cell subset or site label of this sample denotes: CD45RO-CCR7+CD27+CD95- naive CD8+ T cells expressing CXCR3 (TNR3+). Recombination joined TRBV2 with TRBJ2-5; TCRdb calls TRBD2, which cannot be checked without DNA. The clonotype originates from a human donor in good health. Some clones in this sample may be carry-over from other donors' samples. The encoded CDR3 is CASIASGREETQYF.